This passage covers 14 T cell receptor beta chains from one sample sequenced in a study of OX40 agonist ivuxolimab in advanced cancers. Assay: immunoSEQ multiplex PCR; the TCRdb copy retains only in-frame clones and omits some. Of 80,000 to 130,000 clones detected, just over 90% appear once; the ten largest clones hold more than 0.25%. This material consisted of CD4+ or CD8+ T cells sorted from blood, taken in a trial of the OX40 agonist ivuxolimab. The receptors were gathered from an adult with an advanced solid tumor such as melanoma, head and neck, liver or kidney cancer.

The rearrangement links TRBV18 to TRBJ2-1, with 7 nucleotides matching TRBD1. This CDR3 region has 13 residues. CDR1 KGHSH and CDR2 LQKENI come from the germline V gene. Trimming took 6 bases from V and 5 from J; bases not matched to a gene: 4. The CDR3 here is CASSDRRNNEQFF. CDR3 DNA sequence: TGTGCCAGCTCGGACAGGAGAAACAATGAGCAGTTCTTC.

This clone turned up a few times. This chain connects TRBV5-4 to TRBJ2-5; D call uncertain. In germline, CDR1 is SGHNT, CDR2 YYREEE (reference sequence). Deletions cut 0 bases from V and 3 bases from J, with 6 bases between. This CDR3 is 13 amino acids long. The CDR3 reads CASSLDRKETQYF. DNA for the CDR3: TGTGCCAGCAGCTTGGACAGAAAAGAGACCCAGTACTTC.

The V gene is TRBV27, the J gene TRBJ1-4; no clear D. CDR3 size: 9 residues. The germline V gene has CDR1 MNHEY and CDR2 SMNVEV (reference sequence). DNA for the CDR3: TGTGTAGGAAATGAAAAACTGTTTTTT. Amino acid sequence: CVGNEKLFF.

The V and J genes are TRBV6-6 and TRBJ2-5, with D tentatively TRBD1 (6 bases). The CDR3 has 14 amino acids. V gave up 6 bases and J gave up 5 bases, with 16 bases separating them. Per the germline V gene, CDR1 is MNHNY and CDR2 is SVGAGI (reference sequence). CDR3 DNA sequence: TGTGCCAGCAGACCCCAGGGGACGGGGGAGACCCAGTACTTC. Amino acids: CASRPQGTGETQYF.

The V and J genes are TRBV18 and TRBJ1-4, with 10 bases aligning to TRBD1. Germline V gene data show CDR1 as KGHSH and CDR2 as LQKENI. The V segment lost 6 bases and the J segment 7 bases; nucleotides outside the gene matches: 11. The CDR3 contains 16 residues. This chain's CDR3 is CASSLTRQGATEKLFF. In DNA, the CDR3 is TGTGCCAGCTCTCTTACGAGACAGGGGGCAACTGAAAAACTGTTTTTT. Using reference TRBV18 and TRBJ1-4 for the parts outside the CDR3, the full variable domain is NAGVMQNPRHLVRRRGQEARLRCSPMKGHSHVYWYRQLPEEGLKFMVYLQKENIIDESGMPKERFSAEFPKEGPSILRIQQVVRGDSAAYFCASSLTRQGATEKLFFGSGTQLSVL.

V gene TRBV4-2 combines with J gene TRBJ2-1; tentative D call: TRBD2 (5 bases). The CDR3 loop spans 14 amino acids. V was trimmed by 0 bases and J by 9 bases, leaving 12 bases between them. In germline, CDR1 is LGHNA, CDR2 YNFKEQ. The CDR3 coding sequence is TGTGCCAGCAGCCAAGACTGGACTGGTGGTGAGCAGTTCTTC. Translating gives CASSQDWTGGEQFF.

The chain recombines TRBV5-1 with TRBJ2-3, with D maybe TRBD1 (5 bases). Germline V gene lookup returns CDR1 SGHRS and CDR2 YFSETQ. The germline V and J ends were trimmed by 0 bases and 2 bases, with 13 bases remaining between them. This CDR3 has 16 amino acids. The CDR3 DNA is TGCGCCAGCAGCTTGGATCGGGCAGGGCCCACAGATACGCAGTATTTT. This sequence encodes CASSLDRAGPTDTQYF.

The V call is TRBV9, the J call TRBJ2-3; D gene uncertain. The ends were cut back, 0 bases at V and 3 bases at J, with 8 bases in the middle. The CDR3 is made up of 14 amino acids. The germline V gene has CDR1 SGDLS and CDR2 YYNGEE. CDR3 sequence reads: CASSVGYGTDTQYF. The CDR3 nucleotides read TGTGCCAGCAGCGTAGGCTACGGAACAGATACGCAGTATTTT.

The gene calls are TRBV10-3 and TRBJ1-5; the match to TRBD1 covers 7 bases. The CDR3 extends over 15 amino acids. CDR1 and CDR2 (germline): ENHRY, SYGVKD. The J segment lost 6 bases and the V segment lost 0 bases, leaving 5 bases of the junction unmatched. CDR3 loop: CAISESPGGIQPQHF. CDR3 DNA: TGTGCCATCAGTGAGTCGCCAGGGGGAATTCAGCCCCAGCATTTT.

The V call is TRBV18, the J call TRBJ2-3; no definite D call. The CDR3 contains 14 residues. V lost 3 bases, J lost 4 bases, and 11 bases lay in between. Germline V gives CDR1 KGHSH, CDR2 LQKENI. The CDR3 region is CASSPEPGPDTQYF. As DNA, the CDR3 is TGTGCCAGCTCACCGGAGCCCGGGCCAGATACGCAGTATTTT.

J is TRBJ2-5 and V is TRBV6-1; D is ambiguous. Between the trimmed V and J ends, which lost 5 bases and 6 bases, there was a span of 13 bases. In germline, CDR1 is MNHNS, CDR2 SASEGT. The CDR3 sequence is 13 residues long. CDR3 bases: TGTGCCAGCAGTCAGCGCCAGAGGCAGACCCAGTACTTC. Translated, it gives CASSQRQRQTQYF.

This clone was detected a few times. This chain connects TRBV5-1 to TRBJ2-5, with a possible D match to TRBD1 (6 bases). The CDR3 spans 15 residues. Germline V gene data show CDR1 as SGHRS and CDR2 as YFSETQ. V dropped 0 bases and J dropped 2 bases, with 11 bases sitting between them. The CDR3 is CASSLVRGGQETQYF. The DNA for the CDR3 is TGCGCCAGCAGCTTGGTTAGAGGGGGTCAAGAGACCCAGTACTTC.

This chain connects TRBV12-2 to TRBJ2-4; the D call TRBD2 from the table was never checked on the DNA. TRBV12-2 counts as a pseudogene. The length of the CDR3 is 21 residues. The CDR3: CASRFLPGTSGRVLAKNIQYF. CDR3 nucleotides: TGTGCAAGTCGCTTCCTCCCCGGGACTAGCGGGAGGGTCCTAGCCAAAAACATTCAGTACTTC.

J is TRBJ1-5 and V is TRBV10-3; D may be TRBD1 (5 bases). CDR1 and CDR2 from the germline V gene are ENHRY and SYGVKD. The V gene lost 6 bases and the J gene lost 6 bases, with 12 bases spanning the gap. This CDR3 is 13 amino acids long. The CDR3 coding sequence is TGTGCCATCAGAGACGGGGGGGGTCAGCCCCAGCATTTT. Amino acids: CAIRDGGGQPQHF.